What follows describes a single T cell receptor (beta chain). Its target is not known. This specimen comes from a study of cytomegalovirus exposure and HLA in healthy donors. The PCR employed 60 Vbeta primers together with 13 Jbeta primers. Repertoires were generated with immunoSEQ multiplex PCR, while TCRdb's copy carries only in-frame clones and drops some. The sample contains 130,000 to 150,000 clones, more than 60% of which appear only once. Per the germline V gene, CDR1 is SGHRS and CDR2 is YFSETQ. The ends lost 5 bases at V and 7 bases at J; junction bases unmatched: 13. This CDR3 has 16 amino acids. Likely unrecorded immune exposures existed in these nominally healthy donors. Study results and limitations: What TCR beta sequences reportedly achieved was accurate prediction of HLA-A and HLA-B alleles in most subjects.

This TCR was sampled from a woman aged 50 to 65 in good health and CMV-seropositive. The sequenced sample consisted of PBMCs. The gene calls are TRBV5-1 and TRBJ1-4; 8 bases are a match to TRBD1. CDR3 region: CASSSLTGTGGEKLFF. The CDR3 coding sequence is TGCGCCAGCAGTTCTCTCACCGGGACAGGCGGTGAAAAACTGTTTTTT.